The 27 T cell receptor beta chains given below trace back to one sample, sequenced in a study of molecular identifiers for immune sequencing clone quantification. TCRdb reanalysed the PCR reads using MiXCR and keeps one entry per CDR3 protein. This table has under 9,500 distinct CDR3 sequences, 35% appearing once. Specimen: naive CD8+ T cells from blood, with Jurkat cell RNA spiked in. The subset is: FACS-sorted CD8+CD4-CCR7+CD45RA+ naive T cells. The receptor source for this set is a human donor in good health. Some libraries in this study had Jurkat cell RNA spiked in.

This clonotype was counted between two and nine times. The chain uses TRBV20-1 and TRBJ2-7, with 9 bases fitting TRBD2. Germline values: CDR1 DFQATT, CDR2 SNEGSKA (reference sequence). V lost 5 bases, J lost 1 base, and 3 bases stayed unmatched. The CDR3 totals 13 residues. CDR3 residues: CSAGTSLSYEQYF. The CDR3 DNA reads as TGCAGTGCTGGGACTAGCCTTTCCTACGAGCAGTACTTC.

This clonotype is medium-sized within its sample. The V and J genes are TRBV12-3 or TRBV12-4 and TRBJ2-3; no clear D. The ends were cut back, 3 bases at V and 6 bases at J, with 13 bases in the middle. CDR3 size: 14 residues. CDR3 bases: TGTGCCAGCAGTTTGTTGACCTACACTGATACGCAGTATTTT. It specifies CASSLLTYTDTQYF.

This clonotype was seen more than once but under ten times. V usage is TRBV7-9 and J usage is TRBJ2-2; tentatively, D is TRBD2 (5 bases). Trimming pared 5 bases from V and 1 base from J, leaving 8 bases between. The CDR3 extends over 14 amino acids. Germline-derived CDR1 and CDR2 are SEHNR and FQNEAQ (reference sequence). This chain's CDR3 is CASSHGLNTGELFF. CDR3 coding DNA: TGTGCCAGCAGCCACGGACTGAACACCGGGGAGCTGTTTTTT.

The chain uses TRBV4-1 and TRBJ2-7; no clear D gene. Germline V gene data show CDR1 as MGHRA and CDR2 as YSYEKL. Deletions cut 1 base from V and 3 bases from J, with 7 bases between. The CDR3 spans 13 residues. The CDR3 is CASSQAWGYEQYF. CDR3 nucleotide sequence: TGCGCCAGCAGCCAAGCCTGGGGCTACGAGCAGTACTTC.

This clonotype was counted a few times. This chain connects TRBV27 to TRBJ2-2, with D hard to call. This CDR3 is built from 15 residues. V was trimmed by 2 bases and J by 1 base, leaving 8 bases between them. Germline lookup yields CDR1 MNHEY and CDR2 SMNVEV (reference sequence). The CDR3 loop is CASSLKALNTGELFF. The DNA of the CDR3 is TGTGCCAGCAGTTTAAAAGCGCTGAACACCGGGGAGCTGTTTTTT.

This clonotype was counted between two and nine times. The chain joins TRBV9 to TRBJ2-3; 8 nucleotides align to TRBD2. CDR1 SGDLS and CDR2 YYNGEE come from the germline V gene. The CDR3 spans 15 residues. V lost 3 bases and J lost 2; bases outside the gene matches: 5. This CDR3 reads CASSATSGNTDTQYF. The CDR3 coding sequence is TGTGCCAGCAGCGCAACTAGCGGAAACACAGATACGCAGTATTTT.

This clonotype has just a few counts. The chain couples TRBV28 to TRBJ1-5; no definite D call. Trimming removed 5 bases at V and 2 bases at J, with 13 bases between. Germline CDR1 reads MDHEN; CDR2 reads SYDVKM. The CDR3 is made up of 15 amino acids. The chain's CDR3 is CASSLRRTGNQPQHF. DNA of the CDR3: TGTGCCAGCAGTCTGAGGAGAACGGGCAATCAGCCCCAGCATTTT. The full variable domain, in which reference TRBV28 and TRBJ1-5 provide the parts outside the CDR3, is DVKVTQSSRYLVKRTGEKVFLECVQDMDHENMFWYRQDPGLGLRLIYFSYDVKMKEKGDIPEGYSVSREKKERFSLILESASTNQTSMYLCASSLRRTGNQPQHFGDGTRLSIL.

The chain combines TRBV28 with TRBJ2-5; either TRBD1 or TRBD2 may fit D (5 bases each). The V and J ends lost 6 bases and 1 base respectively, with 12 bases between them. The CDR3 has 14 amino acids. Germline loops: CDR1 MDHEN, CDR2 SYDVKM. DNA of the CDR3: TGTGCCAGCAGCCTACGGGACGCCCAAGAGACCCAGTACTTC. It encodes CASSLRDAQETQYF.

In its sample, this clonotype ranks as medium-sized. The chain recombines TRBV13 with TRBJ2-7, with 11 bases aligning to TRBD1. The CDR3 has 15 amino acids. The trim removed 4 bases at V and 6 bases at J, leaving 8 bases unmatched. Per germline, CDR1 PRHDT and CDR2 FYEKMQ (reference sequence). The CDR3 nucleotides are TGTGCCAGCAGCTCCAAAATGGACAGGGGGCGCGAGCAGTACTTC. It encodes CASSSKMDRGREQYF.

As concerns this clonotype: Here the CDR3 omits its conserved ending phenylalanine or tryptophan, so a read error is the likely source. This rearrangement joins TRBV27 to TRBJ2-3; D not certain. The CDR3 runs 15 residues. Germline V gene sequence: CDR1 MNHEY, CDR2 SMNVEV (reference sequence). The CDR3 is CASSFLASGTDPQYI. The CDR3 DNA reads TGTGCCAGCAGTTTCTTGGCTAGTGGCACAGATCCGCAGTATATT.

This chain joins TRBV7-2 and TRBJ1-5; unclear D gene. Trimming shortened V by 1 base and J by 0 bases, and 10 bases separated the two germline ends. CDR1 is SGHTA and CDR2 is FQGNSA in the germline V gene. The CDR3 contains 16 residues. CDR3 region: CASSLDARYSNQPQHF. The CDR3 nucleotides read TGTGCCAGCAGCTTAGACGCGAGATATAGCAATCAGCCCCAGCATTTT.

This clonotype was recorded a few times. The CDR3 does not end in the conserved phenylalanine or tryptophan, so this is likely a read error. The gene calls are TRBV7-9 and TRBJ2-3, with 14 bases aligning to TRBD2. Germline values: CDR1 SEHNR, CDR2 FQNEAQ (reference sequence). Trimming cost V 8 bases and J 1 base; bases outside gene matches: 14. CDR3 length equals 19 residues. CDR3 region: CASAGLAGDSWEGTDTQYL. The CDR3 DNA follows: TGTGCCAGCGCGGGACTAGCGGGAGATTCATGGGAGGGCACAGATACGCAGTATCTT.

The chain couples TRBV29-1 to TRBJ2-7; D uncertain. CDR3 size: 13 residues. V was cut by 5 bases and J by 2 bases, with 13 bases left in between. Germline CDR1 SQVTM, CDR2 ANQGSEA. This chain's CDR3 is CSVPVANTYEQYF. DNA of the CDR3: TGCAGCGTTCCAGTGGCGAACACCTACGAGCAGTACTTC.

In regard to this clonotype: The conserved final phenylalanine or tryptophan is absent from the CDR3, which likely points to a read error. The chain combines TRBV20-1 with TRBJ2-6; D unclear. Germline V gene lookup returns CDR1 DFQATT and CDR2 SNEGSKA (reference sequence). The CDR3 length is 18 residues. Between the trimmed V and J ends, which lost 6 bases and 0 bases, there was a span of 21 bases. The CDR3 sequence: CSARSPGLRLSGANVLTL. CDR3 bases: TGCAGTGCCCGAAGCCCGGGTCTTCGGCTCTCTGGGGCCAACGTCCTGACTCTC.

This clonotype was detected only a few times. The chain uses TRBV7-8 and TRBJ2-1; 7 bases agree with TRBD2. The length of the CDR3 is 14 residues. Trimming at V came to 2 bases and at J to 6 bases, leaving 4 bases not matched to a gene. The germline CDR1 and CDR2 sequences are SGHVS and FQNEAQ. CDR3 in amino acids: CASSLSAGANEQFF. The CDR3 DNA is TGTGCCAGCAGCTTATCTGCGGGAGCCAATGAGCAGTTCTTC.

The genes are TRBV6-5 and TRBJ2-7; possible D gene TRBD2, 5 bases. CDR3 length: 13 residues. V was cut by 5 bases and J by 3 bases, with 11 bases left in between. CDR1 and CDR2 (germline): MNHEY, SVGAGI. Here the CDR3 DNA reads TGTGCCAGCAGTCTCGGGATGTACTACGAGCAGTACTTC. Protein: CASSLGMYYEQYF.

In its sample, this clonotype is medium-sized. The CDR3 protein is CSGISARDGYEQYF. The CDR3 nucleotides are TGCAGCGGGATCTCGGCCCGGGACGGCTACGAGCAGTACTTC. V gene TRBV29-1 combines with J gene TRBJ2-7, with D perhaps given as TRBD1 or TRBD2 (5 bases each). V dropped 7 bases and J dropped 3 bases, with 19 bases sitting between them. The V gene's germline CDR1 is SQVTM and CDR2 ANQGSEA. The CDR3 totals 14 residues.

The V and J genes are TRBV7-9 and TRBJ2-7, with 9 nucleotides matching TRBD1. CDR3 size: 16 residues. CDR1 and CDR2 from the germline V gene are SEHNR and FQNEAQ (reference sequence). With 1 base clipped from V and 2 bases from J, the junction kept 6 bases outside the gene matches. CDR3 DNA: TGTGCCAGCAGCTTAGTCATGGGACAGGGAGCCTACGAGCAGTACTTC. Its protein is CASSLVMGQGAYEQYF.

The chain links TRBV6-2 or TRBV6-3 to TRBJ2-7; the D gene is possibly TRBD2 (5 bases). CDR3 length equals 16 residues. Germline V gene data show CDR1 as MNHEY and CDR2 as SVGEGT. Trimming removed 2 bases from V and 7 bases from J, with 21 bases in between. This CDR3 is CASSYRPEAGLEEQYF. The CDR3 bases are TGTGCCAGCAGTTACCGTCCGGAGGCGGGCCTTGAGGAGCAGTACTTC.

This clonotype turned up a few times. The CDR3 region is CASSPQGSRLGEQYF. The CDR3 DNA follows: TGTGCCAGCAGCCCCCAGGGTAGCCGCCTAGGGGAGCAGTACTTC. The chain recombines TRBV7-9 with TRBJ2-7, with TRBD1 as a possible D gene (5 bases). Trimming took 5 bases from V and 7 from J, leaving 21 bases between them. Germline V gene data show CDR1 as SEHNR and CDR2 as FQNEAQ (reference sequence). The CDR3 length is 15 residues.

This CDR3 is CASSLEELGPDTQYF. The CDR3 DNA follows: TGTGCCAGCAGCTTGGAGGAGTTAGGGCCAGATACGCAGTATTTT. The V gene is TRBV5-6, the J gene TRBJ2-3, with D hard to call. Trimming stripped 0 bases from V and 4 bases from J, with 12 bases between. The CDR3 has 15 amino acids. CDR1 is SGHDT and CDR2 is YYEEEE in the germline V gene.

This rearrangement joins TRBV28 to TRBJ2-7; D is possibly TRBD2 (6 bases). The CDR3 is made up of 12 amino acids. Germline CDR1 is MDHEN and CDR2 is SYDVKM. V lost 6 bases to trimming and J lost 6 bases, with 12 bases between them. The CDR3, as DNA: TGTGCCAGCAGATTGGGGGGTGGCGAGCAGTACTTC. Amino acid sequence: CASRLGGGEQYF. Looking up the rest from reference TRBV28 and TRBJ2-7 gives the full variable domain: DVKVTQSSRYLVKRTGEKVFLECVQDMDHENMFWYRQDPGLGLRLIYFSYDVKMKEKGDIPEGYSVSREKKERFSLILESASTNQTSMYLCASRLGGGEQYFGPGTRLTVT.

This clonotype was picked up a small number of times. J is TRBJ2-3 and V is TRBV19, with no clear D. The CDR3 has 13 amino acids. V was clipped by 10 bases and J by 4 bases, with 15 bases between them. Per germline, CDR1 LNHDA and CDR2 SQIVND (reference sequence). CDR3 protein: CAISGGSADTQYF. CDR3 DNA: TGTGCCATCTCGGGCGGATCTGCAGATACGCAGTATTTT.

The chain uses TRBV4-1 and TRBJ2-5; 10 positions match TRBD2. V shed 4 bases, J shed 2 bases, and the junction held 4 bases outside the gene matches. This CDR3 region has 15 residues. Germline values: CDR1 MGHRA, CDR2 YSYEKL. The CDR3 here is CASSREAGGQETQYF. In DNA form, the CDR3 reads TGCGCCAGCAGCCGAGAAGCGGGAGGGCAAGAGACCCAGTACTTC.

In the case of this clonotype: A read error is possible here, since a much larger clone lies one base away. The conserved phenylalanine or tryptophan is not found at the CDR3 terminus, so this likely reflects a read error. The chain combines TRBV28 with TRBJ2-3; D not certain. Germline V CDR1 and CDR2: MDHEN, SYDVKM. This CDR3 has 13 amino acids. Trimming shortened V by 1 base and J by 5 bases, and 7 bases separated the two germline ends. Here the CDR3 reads CASSLSDLDTQYS. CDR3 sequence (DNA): TGTGCCAGCAGTTTATCCGACCTAGATACGCAGTATTCT.

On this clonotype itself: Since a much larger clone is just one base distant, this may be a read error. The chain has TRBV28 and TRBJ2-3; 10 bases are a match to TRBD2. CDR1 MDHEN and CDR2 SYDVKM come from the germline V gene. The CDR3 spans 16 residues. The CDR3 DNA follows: TGTGACAGCAGTTTGCTGTCGGGACTAGCGTCAGATACGCAGTATTTT. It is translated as CDSSLLSGLASDTQYF.

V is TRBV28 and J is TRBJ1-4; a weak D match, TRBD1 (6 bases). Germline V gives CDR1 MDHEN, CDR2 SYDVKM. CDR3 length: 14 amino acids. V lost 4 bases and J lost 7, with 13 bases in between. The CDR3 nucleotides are TGTGCCAGCAGTTCCCCGGGGGCTGGTGAAAAACTGTTTTTT. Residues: CASSSPGAGEKLFF.